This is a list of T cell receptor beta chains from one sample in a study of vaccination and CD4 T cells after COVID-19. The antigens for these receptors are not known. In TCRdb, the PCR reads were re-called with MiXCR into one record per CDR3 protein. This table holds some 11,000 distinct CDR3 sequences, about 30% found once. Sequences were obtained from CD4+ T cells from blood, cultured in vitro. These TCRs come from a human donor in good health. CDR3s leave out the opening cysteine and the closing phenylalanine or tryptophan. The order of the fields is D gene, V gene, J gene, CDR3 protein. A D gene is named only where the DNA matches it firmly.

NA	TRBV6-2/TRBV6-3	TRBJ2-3	ASSYFPPTQY
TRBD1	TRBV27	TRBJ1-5	ASSINDRDGNQPQH
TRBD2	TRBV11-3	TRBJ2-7	ASSSGGYEQY
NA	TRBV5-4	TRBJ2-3	ASSPDFGGPTDTQY
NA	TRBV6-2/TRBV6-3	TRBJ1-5	ASSPGPYQPQH
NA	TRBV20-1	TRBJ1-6	SARAPQSSYNSPLH
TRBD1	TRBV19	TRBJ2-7	ASSIPAGQGTGEQY
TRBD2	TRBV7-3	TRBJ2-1	ASSLEGTSGRNEQF
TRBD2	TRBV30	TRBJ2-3	AWSGWTSGSSTDTQY
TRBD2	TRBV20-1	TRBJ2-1	SARPTSGSYNEQF
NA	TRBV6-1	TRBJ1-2	ASALISSGLSYGYT
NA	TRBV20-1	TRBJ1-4	SALQDGEKLF
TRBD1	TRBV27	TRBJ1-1	ASSQQGVTNTEAF
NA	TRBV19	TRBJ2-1	ASSIRDSDEQF
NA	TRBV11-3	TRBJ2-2	ASRSTRNTGELF
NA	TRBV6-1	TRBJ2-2	ASSPEMGELF
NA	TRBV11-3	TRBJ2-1	ASSLGGEQF
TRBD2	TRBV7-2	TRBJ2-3	ASSLGSGRATQY
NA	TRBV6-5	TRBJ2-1	ASSYSITGRGQF
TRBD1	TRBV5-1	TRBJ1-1	ASSFGQGFGTEAF
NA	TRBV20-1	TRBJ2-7	SARLDYEQY
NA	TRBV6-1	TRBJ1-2	ASSPRKGWGYT
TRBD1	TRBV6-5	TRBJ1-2	ASSSPGAGGGGYT
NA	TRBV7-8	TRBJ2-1	ASSLPRGTYNEQF
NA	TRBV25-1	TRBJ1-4	ASSEFAGRPGVKLF
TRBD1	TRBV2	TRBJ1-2	ASRPTKQGADYGYT
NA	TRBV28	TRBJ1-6	ASSLPQSSYNSPLH
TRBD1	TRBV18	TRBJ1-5	ASSPGQPNQPQH
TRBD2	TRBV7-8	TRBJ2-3	ASSFRASGSTDTQY
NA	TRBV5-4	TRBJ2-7	ASSQDTTYEQY
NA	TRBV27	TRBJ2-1	ASTGSPSYNEQF
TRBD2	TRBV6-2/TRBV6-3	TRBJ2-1	ASSELAGTYNEQF
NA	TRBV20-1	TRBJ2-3	SAADWGDTQY
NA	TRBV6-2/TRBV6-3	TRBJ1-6	ASTMAAYNSPLH
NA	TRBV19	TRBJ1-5	ASSILGQGNQPQH
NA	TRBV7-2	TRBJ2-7	ASSLAQVGSYEQY
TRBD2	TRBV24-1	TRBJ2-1	ATSKRTSPPEQF
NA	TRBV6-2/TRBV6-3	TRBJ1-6	ASNKPNGVGYNSPLH
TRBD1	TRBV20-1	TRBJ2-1	SAQYRGFYNEQF
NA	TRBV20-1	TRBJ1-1	SARRTVNTEAF
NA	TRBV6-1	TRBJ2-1	ASARPSTSYNEQF
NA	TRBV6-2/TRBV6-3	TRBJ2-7	ASSYVGLQNSYEQY
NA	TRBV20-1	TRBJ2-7	SARTHLYEQY